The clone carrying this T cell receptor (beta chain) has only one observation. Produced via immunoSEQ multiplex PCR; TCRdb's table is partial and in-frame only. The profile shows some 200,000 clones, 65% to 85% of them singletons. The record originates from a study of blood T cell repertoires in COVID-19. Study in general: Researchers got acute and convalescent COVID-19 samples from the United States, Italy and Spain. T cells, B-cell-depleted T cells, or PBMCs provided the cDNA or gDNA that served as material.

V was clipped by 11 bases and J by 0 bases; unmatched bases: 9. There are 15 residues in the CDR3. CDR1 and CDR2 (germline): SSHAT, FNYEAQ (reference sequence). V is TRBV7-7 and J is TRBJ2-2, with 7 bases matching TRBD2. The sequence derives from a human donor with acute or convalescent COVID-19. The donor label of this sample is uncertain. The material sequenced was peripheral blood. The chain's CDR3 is CACGGSRANTGELFF. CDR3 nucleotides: TGTGCCTGCGGGGGTAGCAGGGCGAACACCGGGGAGCTGTTTTTT.